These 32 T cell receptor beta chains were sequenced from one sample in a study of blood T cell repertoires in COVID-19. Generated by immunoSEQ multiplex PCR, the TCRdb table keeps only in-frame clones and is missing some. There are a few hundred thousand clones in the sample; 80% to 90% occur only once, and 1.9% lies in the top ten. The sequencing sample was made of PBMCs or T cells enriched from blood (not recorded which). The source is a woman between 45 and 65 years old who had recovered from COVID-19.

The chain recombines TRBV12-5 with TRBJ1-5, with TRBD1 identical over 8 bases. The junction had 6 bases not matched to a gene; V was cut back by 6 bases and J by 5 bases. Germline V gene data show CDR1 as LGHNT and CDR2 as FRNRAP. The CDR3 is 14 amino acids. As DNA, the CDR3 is TGTGCTAGTGGCCATGGACAGGGCGATCAGCCCCAGCATTTT. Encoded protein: CASGHGQGDQPQHF.

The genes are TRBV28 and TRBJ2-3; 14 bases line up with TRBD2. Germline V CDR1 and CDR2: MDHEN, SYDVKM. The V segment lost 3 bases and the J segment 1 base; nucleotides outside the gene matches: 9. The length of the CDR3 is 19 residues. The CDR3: CASSFGGLAGVWGTDTQYF. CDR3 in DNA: TGTGCCAGCAGTTTTGGGGGACTAGCGGGAGTGTGGGGCACAGATACGCAGTATTTT. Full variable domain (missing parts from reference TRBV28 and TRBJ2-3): DVKVTQSSRYLVKRTGEKVFLECVQDMDHENMFWYRQDPGLGLRLIYFSYDVKMKEKGDIPEGYSVSREKKERFSLILESASTNQTSMYLCASSFGGLAGVWGTDTQYFGPGTRLTVL.

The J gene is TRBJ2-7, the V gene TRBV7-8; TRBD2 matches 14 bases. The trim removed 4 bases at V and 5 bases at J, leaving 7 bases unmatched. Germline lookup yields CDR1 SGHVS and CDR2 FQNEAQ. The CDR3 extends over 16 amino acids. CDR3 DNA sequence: TGTGCCAGCAGCTCCGGGACTAGCGGGAGTATCCACGAGCAGTACTTC. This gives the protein CASSSGTSGSIHEQYF.

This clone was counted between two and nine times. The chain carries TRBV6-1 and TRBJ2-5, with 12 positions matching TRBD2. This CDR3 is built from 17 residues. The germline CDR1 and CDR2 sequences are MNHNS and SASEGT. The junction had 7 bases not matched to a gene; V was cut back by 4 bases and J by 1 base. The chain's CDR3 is CASSGGLAGNVQETQYF. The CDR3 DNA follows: TGTGCCAGCAGTGGGGGACTAGCGGGTAACGTCCAAGAGACCCAGTACTTC.

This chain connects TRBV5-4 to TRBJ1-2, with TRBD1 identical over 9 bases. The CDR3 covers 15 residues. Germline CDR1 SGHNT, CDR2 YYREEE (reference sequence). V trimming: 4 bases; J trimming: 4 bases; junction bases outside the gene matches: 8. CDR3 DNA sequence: TGTGCCAGCAGCCCGGGGACAGGGCAAACCTATGGCTACACCTTC. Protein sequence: CASSPGTGQTYGYTF.

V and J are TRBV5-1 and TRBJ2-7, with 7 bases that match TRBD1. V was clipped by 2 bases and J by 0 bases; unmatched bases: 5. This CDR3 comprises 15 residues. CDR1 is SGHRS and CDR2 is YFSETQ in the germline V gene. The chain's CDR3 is CASSFWTGSSYEQYF. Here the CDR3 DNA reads TGCGCCAGCAGCTTCTGGACAGGTAGCTCCTACGAGCAGTACTTC.

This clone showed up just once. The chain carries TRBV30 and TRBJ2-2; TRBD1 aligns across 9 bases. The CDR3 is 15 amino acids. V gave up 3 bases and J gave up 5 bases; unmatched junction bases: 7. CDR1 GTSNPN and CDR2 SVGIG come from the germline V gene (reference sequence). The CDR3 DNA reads TGTGCCTGGAGCCGACAGGGGGTAGATACCGGGGAGCTGTTTTTT. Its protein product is CAWSRQGVDTGELFF.

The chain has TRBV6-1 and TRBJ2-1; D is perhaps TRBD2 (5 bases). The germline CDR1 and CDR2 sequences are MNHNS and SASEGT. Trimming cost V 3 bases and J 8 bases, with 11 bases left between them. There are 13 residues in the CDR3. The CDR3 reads CASSDGGEYEQFF. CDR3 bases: TGTGCCAGCAGTGATGGTGGGGAGTATGAGCAGTTCTTC.

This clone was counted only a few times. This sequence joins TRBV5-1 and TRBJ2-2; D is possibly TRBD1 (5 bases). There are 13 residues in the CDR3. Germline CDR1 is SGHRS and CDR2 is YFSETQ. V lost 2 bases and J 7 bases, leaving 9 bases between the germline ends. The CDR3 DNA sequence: TGCGCCAGCAGCTTAGGGGAAGGCGGGGAGCTGTTTTTT. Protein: CASSLGEGGELFF.

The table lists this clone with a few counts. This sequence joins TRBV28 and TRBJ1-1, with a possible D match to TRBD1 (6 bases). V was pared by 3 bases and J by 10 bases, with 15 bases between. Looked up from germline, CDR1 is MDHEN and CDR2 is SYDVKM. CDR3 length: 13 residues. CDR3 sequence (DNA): TGTGCCAGCAGTTTGGGACGGGGGGCCTCAGCTTTCTTT. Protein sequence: CASSLGRGASAFF. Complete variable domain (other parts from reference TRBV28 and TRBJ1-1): DVKVTQSSRYLVKRTGEKVFLECVQDMDHENMFWYRQDPGLGLRLIYFSYDVKMKEKGDIPEGYSVSREKKERFSLILESASTNQTSMYLCASSLGRGASAFFGQGTRLTVV.

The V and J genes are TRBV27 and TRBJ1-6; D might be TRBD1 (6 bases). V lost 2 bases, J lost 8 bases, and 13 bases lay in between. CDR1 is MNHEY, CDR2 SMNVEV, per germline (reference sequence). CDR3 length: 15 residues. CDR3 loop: CASSLRNRVYSPLHF. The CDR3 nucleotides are TGTGCCAGCAGTTTACGTAACAGGGTGTATTCACCCCTCCACTTT.

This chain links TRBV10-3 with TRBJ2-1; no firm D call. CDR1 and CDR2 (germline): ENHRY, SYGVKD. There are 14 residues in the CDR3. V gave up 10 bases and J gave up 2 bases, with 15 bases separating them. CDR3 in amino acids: CATHTTPAYNEQFF. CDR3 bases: TGTGCCACCCACACCACCCCTGCCTACAATGAGCAGTTCTTC.

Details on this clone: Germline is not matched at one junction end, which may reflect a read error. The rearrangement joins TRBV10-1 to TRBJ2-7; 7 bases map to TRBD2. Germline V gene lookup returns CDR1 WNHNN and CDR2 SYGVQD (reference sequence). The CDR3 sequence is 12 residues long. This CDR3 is CASSESRRELYF. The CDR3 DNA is TGCGCCAGCAGTGAGTCGCGGCGGGAGCTGTACTTC.

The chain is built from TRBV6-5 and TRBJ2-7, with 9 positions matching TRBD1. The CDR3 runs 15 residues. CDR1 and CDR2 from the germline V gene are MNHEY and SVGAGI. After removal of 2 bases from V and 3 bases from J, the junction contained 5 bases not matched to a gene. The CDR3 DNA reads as TGTGCCAGCAGTTACCTAGGACAGGGGATCTACGAGCAGTACTTC. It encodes CASSYLGQGIYEQYF.

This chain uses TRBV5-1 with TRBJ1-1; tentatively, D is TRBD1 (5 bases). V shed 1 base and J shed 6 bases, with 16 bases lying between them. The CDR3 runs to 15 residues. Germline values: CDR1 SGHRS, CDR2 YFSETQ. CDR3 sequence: CASSLMQGGFSEAFF. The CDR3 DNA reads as TGCGCCAGCAGCTTGATGCAGGGAGGATTCTCTGAAGCTTTCTTT. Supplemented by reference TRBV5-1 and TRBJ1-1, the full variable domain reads KAGVTQTPRYLIKTRGQQVTLSCSPISGHRSVSWYQQTPGQGLQFLFEYFSETQRNKGNFPGRFSGRQFSNSRSEMNVSTLELGDSALYLCASSLMQGGFSEAFFGQGTRLTVV.

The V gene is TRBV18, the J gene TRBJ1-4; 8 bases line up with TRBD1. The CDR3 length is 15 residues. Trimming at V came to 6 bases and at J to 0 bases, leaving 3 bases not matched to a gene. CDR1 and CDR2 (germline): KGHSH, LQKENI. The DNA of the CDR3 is TGTGCCAGCTCCGGACAGGGTGCAACTAATGAAAAACTGTTTTTT. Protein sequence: CASSGQGATNEKLFF.

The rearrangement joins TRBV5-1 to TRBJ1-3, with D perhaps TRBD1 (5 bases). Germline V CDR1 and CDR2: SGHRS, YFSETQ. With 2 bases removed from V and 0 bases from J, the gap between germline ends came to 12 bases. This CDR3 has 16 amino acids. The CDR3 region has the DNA TGCGCCAGCAGCTTTGGCGGTGGGGCCTCTGGAAACACCATATATTTT. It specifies CASSFGGGASGNTIYF.

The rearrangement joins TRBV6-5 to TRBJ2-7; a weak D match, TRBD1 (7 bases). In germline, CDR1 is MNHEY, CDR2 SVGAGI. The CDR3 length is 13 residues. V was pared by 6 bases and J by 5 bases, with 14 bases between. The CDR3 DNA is TGTGCCAGCAGGGCGCAGGGGGGTCACGAGCAGTACTTC. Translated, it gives CASRAQGGHEQYF.

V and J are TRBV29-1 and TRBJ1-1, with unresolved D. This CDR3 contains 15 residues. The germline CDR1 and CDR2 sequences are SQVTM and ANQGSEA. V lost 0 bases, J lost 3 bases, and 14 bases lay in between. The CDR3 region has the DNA TGCAGCGTTGAAGACGTCCGAGGCGGGTACACTGAAGCTTTCTTT. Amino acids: CSVEDVRGGYTEAFF.

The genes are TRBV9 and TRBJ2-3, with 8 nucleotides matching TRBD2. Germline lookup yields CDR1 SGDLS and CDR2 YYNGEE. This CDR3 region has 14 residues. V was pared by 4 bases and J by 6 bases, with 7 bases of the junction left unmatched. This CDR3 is CASSSGLGSDTQYF. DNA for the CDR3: TGTGCCAGCAGCTCGGGACTAGGGAGCGATACGCAGTATTTT.

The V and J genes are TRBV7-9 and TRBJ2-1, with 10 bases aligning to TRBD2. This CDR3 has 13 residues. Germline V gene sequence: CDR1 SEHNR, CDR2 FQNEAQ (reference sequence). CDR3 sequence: CASGRWAYNEQFF. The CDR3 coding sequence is TGTGCTAGCGGGAGGTGGGCTTACAATGAGCAGTTCTTC.

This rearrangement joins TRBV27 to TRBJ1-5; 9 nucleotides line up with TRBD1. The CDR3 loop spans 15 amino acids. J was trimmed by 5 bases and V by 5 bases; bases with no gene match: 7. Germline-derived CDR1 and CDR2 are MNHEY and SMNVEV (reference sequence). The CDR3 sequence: CASSTGQGTHQPQHF. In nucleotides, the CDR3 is TGTGCCAGCAGTACCGGACAGGGGACGCATCAGCCCCAGCATTTT.

The CDR3 DNA reads TGTGCCAGCAGCTCCCGATCCGGGACAGGGGCCTCACCCCTCCACTTT. This codes for CASSSRSGTGASPLHF. This chain links TRBV3-1 (or the pseudogene TRBV3-2) with TRBJ1-6; the match to TRBD1 covers 10 bases. Trimming took 5 bases from V and 10 from J; bases not matched to a gene: 11. Germline V gene sequence: CDR1 LGHDT, CDR2 YNNKEL (reference sequence). The CDR3 sequence is 16 residues long.

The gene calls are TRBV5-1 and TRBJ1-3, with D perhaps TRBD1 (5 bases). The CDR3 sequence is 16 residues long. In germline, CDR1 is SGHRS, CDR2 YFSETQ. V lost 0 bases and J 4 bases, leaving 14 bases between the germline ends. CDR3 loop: CASSLEGSRTGNTIYF. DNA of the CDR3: TGCGCCAGCAGCTTGGAGGGGTCCAGGACCGGAAACACCATATATTTT.

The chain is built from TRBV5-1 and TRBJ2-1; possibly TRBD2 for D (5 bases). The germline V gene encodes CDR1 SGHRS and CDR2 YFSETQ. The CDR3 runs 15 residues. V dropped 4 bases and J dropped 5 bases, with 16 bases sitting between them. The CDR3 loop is CASSAPPPGNNEQFF. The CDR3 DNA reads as TGCGCCAGCAGCGCCCCCCCTCCGGGGAACAATGAGCAGTTCTTC. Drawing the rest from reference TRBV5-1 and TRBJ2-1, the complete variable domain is KAGVTQTPRYLIKTRGQQVTLSCSPISGHRSVSWYQQTPGQGLQFLFEYFSETQRNKGNFPGRFSGRQFSNSRSEMNVSTLELGDSALYLCASSAPPPGNNEQFFGPGTRLTVL.

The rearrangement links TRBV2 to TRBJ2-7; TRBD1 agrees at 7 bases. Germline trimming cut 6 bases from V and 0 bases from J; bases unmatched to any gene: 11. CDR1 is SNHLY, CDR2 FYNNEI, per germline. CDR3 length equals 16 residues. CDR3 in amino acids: CASSPATTGLSYEQYF. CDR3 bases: TGTGCCAGCAGCCCCGCGACGACAGGGCTCTCCTACGAGCAGTACTTC.

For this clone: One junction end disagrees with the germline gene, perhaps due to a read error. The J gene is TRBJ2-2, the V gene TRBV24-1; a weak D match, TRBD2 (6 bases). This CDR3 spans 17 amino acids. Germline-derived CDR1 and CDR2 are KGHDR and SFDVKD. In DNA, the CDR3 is TGTGCCACCCGTGAGGGTCCCGGGGGAGCGAACACCGGGGAGCTGTTTTTT. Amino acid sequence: CATREGPGGANTGELFF.

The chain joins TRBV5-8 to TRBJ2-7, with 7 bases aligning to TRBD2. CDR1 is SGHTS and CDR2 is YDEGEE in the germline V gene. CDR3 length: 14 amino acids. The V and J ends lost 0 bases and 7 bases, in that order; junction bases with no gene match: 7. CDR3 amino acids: CASSLVGGPGEQYF. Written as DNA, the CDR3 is TGTGCCAGCAGCTTGGTGGGAGGGCCTGGTGAGCAGTACTTC. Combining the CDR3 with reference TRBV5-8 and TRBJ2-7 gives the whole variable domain EAGVTQSPTHLIKTRGQQATLRCSPISGHTSVYWYQQALGLGLQFLLWYDEGEERNRGNFPPRFSGRQFPNYSSELNVNALELEDSALYLCASSLVGGPGEQYFGPGTRLTVT.

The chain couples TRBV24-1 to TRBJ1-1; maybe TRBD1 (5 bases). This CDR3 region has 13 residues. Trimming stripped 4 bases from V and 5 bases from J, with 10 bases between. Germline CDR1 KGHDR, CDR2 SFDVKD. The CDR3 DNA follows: TGTGCCACCAGTGAGCAGGGAGGAACTGAAGCTTTCTTT. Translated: CATSEQGGTEAFF.

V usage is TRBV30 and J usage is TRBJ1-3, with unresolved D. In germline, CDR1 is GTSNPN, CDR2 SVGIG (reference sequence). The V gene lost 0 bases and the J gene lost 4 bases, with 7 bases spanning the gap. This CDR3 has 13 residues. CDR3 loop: CAWSVLVGNTIYF. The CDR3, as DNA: TGTGCCTGGAGTGTACTCGTCGGAAACACCATATATTTT.

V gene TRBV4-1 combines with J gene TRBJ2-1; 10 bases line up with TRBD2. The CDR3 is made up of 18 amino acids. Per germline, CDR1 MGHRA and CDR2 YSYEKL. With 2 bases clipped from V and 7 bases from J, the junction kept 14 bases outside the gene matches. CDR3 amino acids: CASSQTVATLTSGNEQFF. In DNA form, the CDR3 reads TGCGCCAGCAGCCAAACCGTGGCCACTTTGACTAGCGGGAATGAGCAGTTCTTC.

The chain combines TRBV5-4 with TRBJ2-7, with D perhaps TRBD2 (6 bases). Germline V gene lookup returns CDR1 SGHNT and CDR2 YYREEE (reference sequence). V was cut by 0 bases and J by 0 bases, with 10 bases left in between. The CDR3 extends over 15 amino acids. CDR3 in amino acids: CASSLGGDSSYEQYF. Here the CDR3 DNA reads TGTGCCAGCAGCTTGGGCGGGGATAGCTCCTACGAGCAGTACTTC.